The 28 T cell receptor beta chains presented below share a single source sample, sequenced in a study of cytotoxic CD8 clonotypes in ibrutinib-treated CLL (dated by TCRdb to about 2021). Library prep was done by the immunoSEQ multiplex PCR assay. Not all clones reach the TCRdb copy of this immuneACCESS table, which keeps in-frame sequences only. Checked studies attribute under half of the gap to unresolved V genes and leave the rest unexplained. Within this sample are 25,000 to 30,000 clones, with almost 70% of them counted one time only. Of the sample, roughly 51% is held by the ten largest clones. The time point label here, explained by the study, means: around 2 years on ibrutinib. The material sequenced was PBMCs, taken after 24 months of ibrutinib treatment. These receptors originate from a human donor with chronic lymphocytic leukemia.

The rearrangement uses TRBV10-3 and TRBJ1-1; D is uncertain. V was cut by 4 bases and J by 1 base, with 7 bases left in between. Germline values: CDR1 ENHRY, CDR2 SYGVKD. The CDR3 contains 13 residues. As DNA, the CDR3 is TGTGCCATCAGTGGGCAGACGAACACTGAAGCTTTCTTT. Amino acid sequence: CAISGQTNTEAFF.

This rearrangement joins TRBV4-3 to TRBJ2-7; no firm D call. The germline gives CDR1 LGHNA, CDR2 YSLEER. This CDR3 has 14 residues. Trimming pared 0 bases from V and 1 base from J, leaving 7 bases between. CDR3 sequence: CASSQDSLSYEQYF. The CDR3 nucleotides read TGCGCCAGCAGCCAAGATTCTCTATCCTACGAGCAGTACTTC.

V is TRBV6-5 and J is TRBJ2-3, with D perhaps matching TRBD1 or TRBD2 (6 bases each). Germline V CDR1 and CDR2: MNHEY, SVGAGI. Trimming took off 6 bases at V and 1 base at J, with 8 bases between the two ends. This CDR3 region has 13 residues. The DNA for the CDR3 is TGTGCCAGCAGCGGGGGCCGCACAGATACGCAGTATTTT. Its translation: CASSGGRTDTQYF.

This rearrangement joins TRBV7-3 to TRBJ2-3; D tentatively reads TRBD1 or TRBD2 (5 bases each). There are 15 residues in the CDR3. V was shortened by 3 bases and J by 3 bases, with 13 bases between the two germline ends. Germline assignment: CDR1 SGHTA and CDR2 FQGTGA. The CDR3 loop reads CASSLGSWGTDTQYF. The DNA of the CDR3 is TGTGCCAGCAGCTTGGGGTCCTGGGGGACAGATACGCAGTATTTT. Drawing the rest from reference TRBV7-3 and TRBJ2-3, the complete variable domain is GAGVSQTPSNKVTEKGKYVELRCDPISGHTALYWYRQSLGQGPEFLIYFQGTGAADDSGLPNDRFFAVRPEGSVSTLKIQRTERGDSAVYLCASSLGSWGTDTQYFGPGTRLTVL.

The chain links TRBV5-1 to TRBJ2-6; D remains ambiguous. The CDR3 is 14 amino acids. Germline V gene lookup returns CDR1 SGHRS and CDR2 YFSETQ. V was trimmed by 2 bases and J by 3 bases, leaving 6 bases between them. The CDR3 nucleotides read TGCGCCAGCAGCTTTGGGTTTGGGGCCAACGTCCTGACTTTC. It codes for CASSFGFGANVLTF.

The chain links TRBV9 to TRBJ1-2; D gene ambiguous. The CDR3 contains 13 residues. Trimming took 2 bases from V and 7 from J, leaving 12 bases between them. Germline loops: CDR1 SGDLS, CDR2 YYNGEE. The CDR3 here is CASSVGPSSGYTF. The CDR3 DNA reads as TGTGCCAGCAGCGTCGGACCCTCCTCTGGCTACACCTTC.

This clone came up a few times. This chain links TRBV7-8 with TRBJ2-7; D is unresolved. V lost 1 base to trimming and J lost 0 bases, with 7 bases between them. CDR3 length equals 14 residues. The germline V gene encodes CDR1 SGHVS and CDR2 FQNEAQ. The DNA of the CDR3 is TGTGCCAGCAGCTTAGGTCTGGGCTCCTACGAGCAGTACTTC. Its translation: CASSLGLGSYEQYF.

This clone was detected a few times. The chain joins TRBV7-6 to TRBJ1-1, with unresolved D. Germline V gene sequence: CDR1 SGHVS, CDR2 FNYEAQ. Trimming shortened V by 7 bases and J by 1 base, and 13 bases separated the two germline ends. CDR3 length: 14 amino acids. Here the CDR3 reads CASKVGYGNTEAFF. Here the CDR3 DNA reads TGTGCCAGCAAAGTGGGGTACGGGAACACTGAAGCTTTCTTT.

The chain recombines TRBV11-3 with TRBJ2-5; D is possibly TRBD2 (7 bases). V lost 2 bases and J 5 bases, leaving 15 bases between the germline ends. The germline gives CDR1 SGHNT, CDR2 YENEEA. The CDR3 has 15 amino acids. The CDR3 region has the DNA TGTGCCAGCAGCTTAAACGGGGGGCGCGGTGAGACCCAGTACTTC. It is translated as CASSLNGGRGETQYF.

This clone has only a few counts. The chain combines TRBV28 with TRBJ1-1; D is perhaps TRBD1 (5 bases). Germline V gene data show CDR1 as MDHEN and CDR2 as SYDVKM. The V gene lost 5 bases and the J gene lost 4 bases, with 14 bases spanning the gap. There are 14 residues in the CDR3. CDR3 region: CASSPQGISTEAFF. As DNA, the CDR3 is TGTGCCAGCAGTCCGCAGGGCATCAGCACTGAAGCTTTCTTT.

This chain joins TRBV7-9 and TRBJ2-2; D possibly corresponds to TRBD1 (5 bases). The germline CDR1 and CDR2 sequences are SEHNR and FQNEAQ (reference sequence). The germline V and J ends were trimmed by 8 bases and 13 bases, with 17 bases remaining between them. This CDR3 has 12 amino acids. The CDR3, as DNA: TGTGCCAGCTCGGGCAGGGCCGTGGGGCTGTTTTTT. Translating gives CASSGRAVGLFF.

The CDR3 DNA reads TGTGCCAGCAGCTCCCTCACAGGGAACTACGAGCAGTACTTC. Protein sequence: CASSSLTGNYEQYF. This chain connects TRBV5-6 to TRBJ2-7; D is perhaps TRBD1 (6 bases). CDR3 size: 14 residues. Germline V gene data show CDR1 as SGHDT and CDR2 as YYEEEE. V was trimmed by 3 bases and J by 3 bases, leaving 13 bases between them.

The chain is built from TRBV5-6 and TRBJ2-1; no clear D gene. With 5 bases removed from V and 7 bases from J, the gap between germline ends came to 28 bases. The CDR3 is 18 amino acids. The V gene's germline CDR1 is SGHDT and CDR2 YYEEEE. The CDR3 region has the DNA TGTGCCAGCAGTCCTAGAGGTGTACGTGTGGAGCGTTTTAATGAGCAGTTCTTC. This encodes CASSPRGVRVERFNEQFF. The variable domain in full, completed from reference TRBV5-6 and TRBJ2-1, reads DAGVTQSPTHLIKTRGQQVTLRCSPKSGHDTVSWYQQALGQGPQFIFQYYEEEERQRGNFPDRFSGHQFPNYSSELNVNALLLGDSALYLCASSPRGVRVERFNEQFFGPGTRLTVL.

The V gene is TRBV7-8, the J gene TRBJ2-2; maybe TRBD2 (7 bases). The V end was cut by 1 base, the J end by 8 bases, with 14 bases between. Germline V gene sequence: CDR1 SGHVS, CDR2 FQNEAQ. The CDR3 runs 15 residues. CDR3: CASSLGAGARGELFF. DNA of the CDR3: TGTGCCAGCAGCTTAGGGGCGGGGGCGCGGGGGGAGCTGTTTTTT.

V gene TRBV28 combines with J gene TRBJ1-2, with D possibly matching TRBD1 (5 bases). Trimming cost V 7 bases and J 4 bases, with 19 bases left between them. This CDR3 contains 15 residues. Looked up from germline, CDR1 is MDHEN and CDR2 is SYDVKM. This CDR3 is CASTIARGRVYGYTF. As DNA, the CDR3 is TGTGCCAGCACTATAGCTCGGGGCAGGGTCTATGGCTACACCTTC.

This clone was counted once. This chain links TRBV30 with TRBJ2-3, with no clear D. Germline values: CDR1 GTSNPN, CDR2 SVGIG (reference sequence). CDR3 length: 16 amino acids. V shed 2 bases and J shed 2 bases, with 17 bases lying between them. DNA of the CDR3: TGTGCCTGGAGTCTAGGTCTACCCTTCCTCACAGATACGCAGTATTTT. This codes for CAWSLGLPFLTDTQYF.

This chain uses TRBV6-1 with TRBJ1-6; perhaps TRBD1 as D (5 bases). The length of the CDR3 is 16 residues. Germline V lookup: CDR1 MNHNS, CDR2 SASEGT. Trimming stripped 4 bases from V and 0 bases from J, with 10 bases between. The CDR3 DNA follows: TGTGCCAGCAGTGCCGGGACGATCTCCTATAATTCACCCCTCCACTTT. Translating it yields CASSAGTISYNSPLHF.

This clone was seen only a few times. The genes are TRBV5-1 and TRBJ1-3; D call uncertain. Germline loops: CDR1 SGHRS, CDR2 YFSETQ. The ends were cut back, 3 bases at V and 4 bases at J, with 23 bases in the middle. The CDR3 loop spans 18 amino acids. CDR3 DNA sequence: TGCGCCAGCAGCTCGTTGGAAACTGGACTCCAGGCAGGAAACACCATATATTTT. Its protein is CASSSLETGLQAGNTIYF.

Only a few counts were recorded for this clone. The rearrangement links TRBV5-1 to TRBJ2-5, with 11 bases lining up with TRBD1. CDR1 SGHRS and CDR2 YFSETQ come from the germline V gene. This CDR3 comprises 16 residues. The trim removed 0 bases at V and 3 bases at J, leaving 4 bases unmatched. The CDR3 DNA reads as TGCGCCAGCAGCTTGGAGGGACAGGGGGTGGAAGAGACCCAGTACTTC. Translated: CASSLEGQGVEETQYF.

This clone was observed a few times. The chain recombines TRBV7-6 with TRBJ1-6; tentatively, D is TRBD1 (5 bases). The germline V gene has CDR1 SGHVS and CDR2 FNYEAQ. This CDR3 contains 14 residues. Trimming shortened V by 1 base and J by 7 bases, and 8 bases separated the two germline ends. The DNA for the CDR3 is TGTGCCAGCAGCTTAGGGGACCTCAATTCACCCCTCCACTTT. Protein: CASSLGDLNSPLHF.

This chain uses TRBV19 with TRBJ2-5, with 7 bases that match TRBD1. The germline gives CDR1 LNHDA, CDR2 SQIVND (reference sequence). The length of the CDR3 is 14 residues. V dropped 4 bases and J dropped 0; count of bases not matched to a gene: 2. The CDR3 DNA reads as TGTGCCAGTAGTAAGGGGACAGACCAAGAGACCCAGTACTTC. This encodes CASSKGTDQETQYF.

V gene TRBV18 combines with J gene TRBJ2-2, with D possibly called TRBD1 or TRBD2 (6 bases each). Trimming pared 5 bases from V and 4 bases from J, leaving 17 bases between. The CDR3 length is 16 residues. Germline loops: CDR1 KGHSH, CDR2 LQKENI. The CDR3 is CASSGTGGIRTGELFF. The CDR3 DNA reads as TGTGCCAGCTCAGGTACCGGGGGCATACGCACCGGGGAGCTGTTTTTT. The full variable domain, its missing parts supplied by reference TRBV18 and TRBJ2-2, is NAGVMQNPRHLVRRRGQEARLRCSPMKGHSHVYWYRQLPEEGLKFMVYLQKENIIDESGMPKERFSAEFPKEGPSILRIQQVVRGDSAAYFCASSGTGGIRTGELFFGEGSRLTVL.

The gene calls are TRBV7-2 and TRBJ2-2, with 11 positions matching TRBD1. CDR1 and CDR2 (germline): SGHTA, FQGNSA. This CDR3 region has 15 residues. V was pared by 5 bases and J by 4 bases, with 3 bases of the junction left unmatched. CDR3 amino acids: CASSADRGRTGELFF. The CDR3 DNA sequence: TGTGCCAGCAGCGCGGACAGGGGGCGCACCGGGGAGCTGTTTTTT.

This chain uses TRBV5-1 with TRBJ2-1; 9 nucleotides match TRBD1. The V segment lost 3 bases and the J segment 7 bases; nucleotides outside the gene matches: 5. CDR3 length: 14 amino acids. Germline V CDR1 and CDR2: SGHRS, YFSETQ. The CDR3 reads CASSWGQGRNEQFF. The DNA for the CDR3 is TGCGCCAGCAGCTGGGGACAGGGTAGGAATGAGCAGTTCTTC.

This chain joins TRBV28 and TRBJ2-7; D may be TRBD2 (7 bases). The CDR3 runs to 15 residues. Germline-derived CDR1 and CDR2 are MDHEN and SYDVKM. V was pared by 8 bases and J by 4 bases, with 21 bases between. The CDR3 sequence: CASSLGGPQTYEQYF. In DNA form, the CDR3 reads TGTGCCAGCTCCCTCGGGGGGCCCCAGACATACGAGCAGTACTTC.

The genes are TRBV5-6 and TRBJ2-1, with a possible D match to TRBD1 (5 bases). Between the trimmed V and J ends, which lost 4 bases and 2 bases, there was a span of 13 bases. The CDR3 contains 15 residues. CDR1 and CDR2 (germline): SGHDT, YYEEEE. CDR3 in DNA: TGTGCCAGCAGCCGAAGGGGTCGAGCCTACAATGAGCAGTTCTTC. Translating gives CASSRRGRAYNEQFF.

This clone occurred a few times. V and J are TRBV11-2 and TRBJ2-4, with TRBD1 matching over 7 bases. The V segment lost 10 bases and the J segment 9 bases; nucleotides outside the gene matches: 6. This CDR3 has 11 amino acids. Germline V gives CDR1 SGHAT, CDR2 FQNNGV. The CDR3 protein is CAKGALTIQYF. The CDR3 DNA reads TGTGCCAAGGGGGCATTAACCATTCAGTACTTC. Combining the CDR3 with reference TRBV11-2 and TRBJ2-4 gives the whole variable domain EAGVAQSPRYKIIEKRQSVAFWCNPISGHATLYWYQQILGQGPKLLIQFQNNGVVDDSQLPKDRFSAERLKGVDSTLKIQPAKLEDSAVYLCAKGALTIQYFGAGTRLSVL.

The rearrangement uses TRBV2 and TRBJ1-2; tentative D call: TRBD1 (6 bases). CDR3 length equals 14 residues. The V end lost 1 base, the J end lost 4 bases, and 10 bases lay between the germline ends. CDR1 and CDR2 (germline): SNHLY, FYNNEI. CDR3 sequence reads: CASSEDRASYGYTF. The CDR3 DNA reads TGTGCCAGCAGTGAAGACAGGGCTTCCTATGGCTACACCTTC.